A selection of T cell receptor beta chains follows, all from one sample in a study of shared clonotypes between healthy human individuals. Assay: immunoSEQ multiplex PCR; the TCRdb copy retains only in-frame clones and omits some. This sample has about 2 million clones; about 94% occur once, and the top ten carry more than 0.9%. The sequencing input was naive CD8+ T cells sorted from blood. The origin of the receptors is a man aged 18 to 29 in good health. Each CDR3 is given without its conserved first and last residue. Each record gives: CDR3 protein, J gene, CDR3 length, V gene.

cdr3_aa: ASSSLHGTAPSTGELF
j_call: TRBJ2-2
cdr3_length: 16
v_call: TRBV5-1

cdr3_aa: ASSLIQGVTEAF
j_call: TRBJ1-1
cdr3_length: 12
v_call: TRBV7-6

cdr3_aa: ASSDRNYYNEQF
j_call: TRBJ2-1
cdr3_length: 12
v_call: TRBV10-1

cdr3_aa: ASSVEASPTYEQY
j_call: TRBJ2-7
cdr3_length: 13
v_call: TRBV9

cdr3_aa: ASSLGQLYEQY
j_call: TRBJ2-7
cdr3_length: 11
v_call: TRBV7-9

cdr3_aa: ASSFRQVYTEAF
j_call: TRBJ1-1
cdr3_length: 12
v_call: TRBV7-2

cdr3_aa: ASSDDSGGDEQF
j_call: TRBJ2-1
cdr3_length: 12
v_call: TRBV10-1

cdr3_aa: ASSSTGWYTEQY
j_call: TRBJ2-7
cdr3_length: 12
v_call: TRBV19

cdr3_aa: ASSLFVRVGETQY
j_call: TRBJ2-5
cdr3_length: 13
v_call: TRBV7-8

cdr3_aa: ASSLLSYGYT
j_call: TRBJ1-2
cdr3_length: 10
v_call: TRBV7-9

cdr3_aa: ASSLSQRETIGEQY
j_call: TRBJ2-7
cdr3_length: 14
v_call: TRBV5-1

cdr3_aa: ASSLVAGVVTGELF
j_call: TRBJ2-2
cdr3_length: 14
v_call: TRBV5-1

cdr3_aa: ASRLPSENPNYGYT
j_call: TRBJ1-2
cdr3_length: 14
v_call: TRBV7-9

cdr3_aa: SAIMDEAPSTDTQY
j_call: TRBJ2-3
cdr3_length: 14
v_call: TRBV29-1

cdr3_aa: ASSLGGEDEQY
j_call: TRBJ2-7
cdr3_length: 11
v_call: TRBV13

cdr3_aa: ASSVLGSPLH
j_call: TRBJ1-6
cdr3_length: 10
v_call: TRBV9

cdr3_aa: ASSPQQGGNEQY
j_call: TRBJ2-7
cdr3_length: 12
v_call: TRBV4-3

cdr3_aa: ASSLWGGLAGVWDTQY
j_call: TRBJ2-3
cdr3_length: 16
v_call: TRBV11-1

cdr3_aa: ASAPLRVTGELF
j_call: TRBJ2-2
cdr3_length: 12
v_call: TRBV7-9

cdr3_aa: ASSAGTVGGETQY
j_call: TRBJ2-5
cdr3_length: 13
v_call: TRBV9

cdr3_aa: ASSVDLAGVEQF
j_call: TRBJ2-1
cdr3_length: 12
v_call: TRBV9

cdr3_aa: ASSFTEGYTEAF
j_call: TRBJ1-1
cdr3_length: 12
v_call: TRBV27

cdr3_aa: ASSESGTVNYGYT
j_call: TRBJ1-2
cdr3_length: 13
v_call: TRBV10-2

cdr3_aa: ASNTGNYGYT
j_call: TRBJ1-2
cdr3_length: 10
v_call: TRBV25-1

cdr3_aa: ASSQLGSTDTQY
j_call: TRBJ2-3
cdr3_length: 12
v_call: TRBV4-1

cdr3_aa: ASSQEVGALYSPLH
j_call: TRBJ1-6
cdr3_length: 14
v_call: TRBV4-3

cdr3_aa: SVQGSGNTIY
j_call: TRBJ1-3
cdr3_length: 10
v_call: TRBV29-1

cdr3_aa: ASRGGANYGYT
j_call: TRBJ1-2
cdr3_length: 11
v_call: TRBV9

cdr3_aa: ASSFDGQGAYEQY
j_call: TRBJ2-7
cdr3_length: 13
v_call: TRBV7-9

cdr3_aa: ASTPGAYEQY
j_call: TRBJ2-7
cdr3_length: 10
v_call: TRBV5-1

cdr3_aa: ASSFGQVSHEQY
j_call: TRBJ2-7
cdr3_length: 12
v_call: TRBV27

cdr3_aa: ASSATGVEQY
j_call: TRBJ2-7
cdr3_length: 10
v_call: TRBV7-6

cdr3_aa: ASSLGAYYGYT
j_call: TRBJ1-2
cdr3_length: 11
v_call: TRBV28